Presented here are 11 T cell receptor beta chains from one specimen sequenced in a study of blood T cell repertoires in COVID-19. TCRdb's table, derived via immunoSEQ multiplex PCR, lists solely in-frame clones and lacks some. The sample yields roughly 200,000 clones, 75% to 85% seen once. Sample: peripheral blood. Every receptor here comes from a woman in her 40s with COVID-19, enrolled during active disease.

The rearrangement links TRBV5-5 to TRBJ2-7; 8 bases match TRBD1. Germline values: CDR1 SGHKS, CDR2 YYEKEE (reference sequence). CDR3 size: 14 residues. Trimming took 3 bases from V and 3 from J; bases not matched to a gene: 5. CDR3: CASSWGQVNYEQYF. CDR3 DNA sequence: TGTGCCAGCAGCTGGGGACAGGTTAACTACGAGCAGTACTTC.

This chain connects TRBV9 to TRBJ2-3; D gene ambiguous. The germline gives CDR1 SGDLS, CDR2 YYNGEE. The ends were cut back, 3 bases at V and 0 bases at J, with 8 bases in the middle. There are 14 residues in the CDR3. The CDR3 region has the DNA TGTGCCAGCAGCGGGAGCCCCAGCACAGATACGCAGTATTTT. This gives the protein CASSGSPSTDTQYF.

The chain recombines TRBV6-5 with TRBJ2-7; no definite D call. The V end was cut by 0 bases, the J end by 0 bases, with 6 bases between. The CDR3 extends over 14 amino acids. Germline CDR1 MNHEY, CDR2 SVGAGI. CDR3 residues: CASSYSAVSYEQYF. The CDR3 nucleotides read TGTGCCAGCAGTTACTCGGCAGTCTCCTACGAGCAGTACTTC.

V gene TRBV5-1 combines with J gene TRBJ1-1, with 7 bases identical to TRBD1. V lost 4 bases and J lost 8; bases outside the gene matches: 5. The CDR3 covers 12 residues. CDR1 and CDR2 (germline): SGHRS, YFSETQ. CDR3 amino acids: CASSPTGAEAFF. CDR3 nucleotide sequence: TGCGCCAGCAGCCCCACAGGGGCAGAAGCTTTCTTT.

The chain is built from TRBV7-2 and TRBJ1-5; 8 bases align to TRBD1. The CDR3 contains 15 residues. After removal of 5 bases from V and 0 bases from J, the junction contained 3 bases not matched to a gene. Germline CDR1 is SGHTA and CDR2 is FQGNSA. This chain's CDR3 is CASSQTGDSNQPQHF. Written as DNA, the CDR3 is TGTGCCAGCAGCCAGACAGGGGATAGCAATCAGCCCCAGCATTTT. Together with reference TRBV7-2 and TRBJ1-5, the CDR3 gives the full variable domain: GAGVSQSPSNKVTEKGKDVELRCDPISGHTALYWYRQSLGQGLEFLIYFQGNSAPDKSGLPSDRFSAERTGGSVSTLTIQRTQQEDSAVYLCASSQTGDSNQPQHFGDGTRLSIL.

The chain carries TRBV25-1 and TRBJ1-6, with 9 bases fitting TRBD1. The germline V gene encodes CDR1 MGHDK and CDR2 SYGVNS. This CDR3 has 12 residues. V lost 8 bases and J lost 7; bases outside the gene matches: 0. The CDR3 reads CASGQGNSPLHF. The CDR3 DNA reads as TGTGCCAGCGGACAGGGGAATTCACCCCTCCACTTT.

The genes are TRBV27 and TRBJ1-2; 9 positions match TRBD1. Trimming cost V 7 bases and J 0 bases; bases outside gene matches: 12. The CDR3 is 17 amino acids. The V gene's germline CDR1 is MNHEY and CDR2 SMNVEV (reference sequence). This CDR3 reads CASTSRDRDRSNYGYTF. The CDR3 bases are TGTGCCAGCACATCCCGGGACAGGGACCGCTCTAACTATGGCTACACCTTC.

This chain links TRBV5-6 with TRBJ1-1; D is ambiguous. The CDR3 is made up of 16 amino acids. CDR1 and CDR2 from the germline V gene are SGHDT and YYEEEE. V shed 3 bases and J shed 11 bases, with 26 bases lying between them. CDR3 amino acids: CASSSLPSGREVLAFF. In nucleotides, the CDR3 is TGTGCCAGCAGCTCCCTACCATCGGGCCGGGAGGTATTGGCTTTCTTT.

This clone was seen more than once but under ten times. The rearrangement joins TRBV5-8 to TRBJ1-5; unclear D gene. Trimming took 1 base from V and 9 from J, leaving 11 bases between them. Germline CDR1 reads SGHTS; CDR2 reads YDEGEE. CDR3 length: 13 residues. The chain's CDR3 is CASSLRVAAPQHF. CDR3 DNA sequence: TGTGCCAGCAGCTTGCGGGTTGCGGCGCCCCAGCATTTT.

The rearrangement links TRBV2 to TRBJ1-1, with 9 bases matching TRBD1. The V gene end was trimmed by 1 base and the J gene end by 8 bases; junction bases not matched to a gene: 11. The CDR3 runs 16 residues. CDR1 and CDR2 from the germline V gene are SNHLY and FYNNEI. CDR3 coding DNA: TGTGCCAGCAGTGAAGAGGCGGACAGGGGCGCGGCCGAAGCTTTCTTT. It yields the protein CASSEEADRGAAEAFF.

This chain connects TRBV19 to TRBJ2-5, with 13 bases fitting TRBD2. The germline V gene has CDR1 LNHDA and CDR2 SQIVND (reference sequence). V lost 1 base to trimming and J lost 3 bases; unmatched junction nucleotides: 5. The CDR3 contains 17 residues. CDR3 bases: TGTGCCAGTAGTATAGGGTTACTAGCGGGAGGGGAAGAGACCCAGTACTTC. Amino acid sequence: CASSIGLLAGGEETQYF.